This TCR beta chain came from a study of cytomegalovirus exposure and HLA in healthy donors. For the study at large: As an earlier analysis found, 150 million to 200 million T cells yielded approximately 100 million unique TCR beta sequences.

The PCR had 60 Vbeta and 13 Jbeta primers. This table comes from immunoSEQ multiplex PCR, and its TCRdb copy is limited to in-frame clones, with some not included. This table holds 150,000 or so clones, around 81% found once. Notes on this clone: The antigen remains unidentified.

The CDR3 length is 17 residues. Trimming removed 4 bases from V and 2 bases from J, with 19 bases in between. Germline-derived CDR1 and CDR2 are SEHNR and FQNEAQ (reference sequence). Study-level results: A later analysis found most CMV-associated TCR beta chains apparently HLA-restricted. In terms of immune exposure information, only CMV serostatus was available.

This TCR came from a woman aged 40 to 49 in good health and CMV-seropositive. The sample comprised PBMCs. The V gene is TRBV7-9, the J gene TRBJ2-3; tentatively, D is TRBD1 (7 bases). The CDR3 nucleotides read TGTGCCAGCAGCTCCCCCGGAGGGGGCCCCGACACAGATACGCAGTATTTT. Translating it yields CASSSPGGGPDTDTQYF. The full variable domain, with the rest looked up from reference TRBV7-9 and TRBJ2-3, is DTGVSQNPRHKITKRGQNVTFRCDPISEHNRLYWYRQTLGQGPEFLTYFQNEAQLEKSRLLSDRFSAERPKGSFSTLEIQRTEQGDSAMYLCASSSPGGGPDTDTQYFGPGTRLTVL.